This T cell receptor (beta chain) emerged from a study of cytomegalovirus exposure and HLA in healthy donors. There are a few counts of this clone. Amplification used 60 Vbeta primers and 13 Jbeta primers. The protocol was immunoSEQ multiplex PCR, while the TCRdb copy is restricted to in-frame clones and leaves out a portion. Of roughly 190,000 clones in the sample, 81% are singletons; the top ten hold 1.5% to 2%. Sequences were obtained from PBMCs. This clonotype was sampled from a man in his late teens or twenties in good health and CMV-seronegative.

The CDR3 loop reads CASTRAGDFGTQYF. DNA of the CDR3: TGTGCCAGCACTCGAGCGGGAGACTTTGGGACCCAGTACTTC. The gene calls are TRBV6-5 and TRBJ2-5, with 8 nucleotides matching TRBD2. The trim removed 7 bases at V and 7 bases at J, leaving 11 bases unmatched. The CDR3 is made up of 14 amino acids. Germline CDR1 MNHEY, CDR2 SVGAGI.